The 13 T cell receptor beta chains reported below all come from one sample, sequenced in a study of T cells after posttransplantation cyclophosphamide. Assay used: immunoSEQ multiplex PCR; TCRdb lists only in-frame clones, some missing. The repertoire holds around 19,000 clones, with almost 99% as singletons. The naive gate required viable CD3+CD4+ or CD3+CD8+ cells with CCR7+CD45RA+CD45RO-CD95-CD27+CD28+ phenotype. Sequencing used naive CD4+ T cells sorted from PBMCs. The origin of the receptors is a man aged 40-50 years in good health, CMV-negative, and a related stem cell transplant donor.

The V call is TRBV5-5, the J call TRBJ1-5; 8 positions agree with TRBD1. The CDR3 is made up of 16 amino acids. The J segment lost 9 bases and the V segment lost 4 bases, leaving 15 bases of the junction unmatched. Germline V gene data show CDR1 as SGHKS and CDR2 as YYEKEE (reference sequence). CDR3 sequence (DNA): TGTGCCAGCAGCCATGGGACAGGAAACTCCCCCGGGCCCCAGCATTTT. Protein sequence: CASSHGTGNSPGPQHF. Full variable domain (missing parts from reference TRBV5-5 and TRBJ1-5): DAGVTQSPTHLIKTRGQQVTLRCSPISGHKSVSWYQQVLGQGPQFIFQYYEKEERGRGNFPDRFSARQFPNYSSELNVNALLLGDSALYLCASSHGTGNSPGPQHFGDGTRLSIL.

The chain links TRBV5-1 to TRBJ2-1, with TRBD2 identical over 9 bases. Losses at the gene ends were 6 bases for V and 9 bases for J; bases not matched to a gene: 13. The CDR3 totals 15 residues. Germline values: CDR1 SGHRS, CDR2 YFSETQ. CDR3: CASTSEAGGPGEQFF. For the CDR3, the DNA is TGCGCCAGCACATCGGAGGCGGGAGGGCCTGGTGAGCAGTTCTTC. The variable domain in full, with the rest retrieved from reference TRBV5-1 and TRBJ2-1, is KAGVTQTPRYLIKTRGQQVTLSCSPISGHRSVSWYQQTPGQGLQFLFEYFSETQRNKGNFPGRFSGRQFSNSRSEMNVSTLELGDSALYLCASTSEAGGPGEQFFGPGTRLTVL.

The chain couples TRBV5-6 to TRBJ1-5, with 9 bases identical to TRBD1. Germline V CDR1 and CDR2: SGHDT, YYEEEE. V lost 4 bases, J lost 3 bases, and 5 bases stayed unmatched. The CDR3 extends over 15 amino acids. The CDR3 DNA is TGTGCCAGCAGCCAGGGACAGGGCCTCAATCAGCCCCAGCATTTT. Its translation: CASSQGQGLNQPQHF.

The genes are TRBV11-3 and TRBJ2-5; 7 bases map to TRBD2. This CDR3 has 15 amino acids. Losses at the gene ends were 3 bases for V and 2 bases for J; bases not matched to a gene: 6. Germline CDR1 SGHNT, CDR2 YENEEA. In DNA, the CDR3 is TGTGCCAGCAGCTTGGGAGGGAGGAGGCAAGAGACCCAGTACTTC. The encoded protein is CASSLGGRRQETQYF. Complete variable domain (other parts from reference TRBV11-3 and TRBJ2-5): EAGVVQSPRYKIIEKKQPVAFWCNPISGHNTLYWYLQNLGQGPELLIRYENEEAVDDSQLPKDRFSAERLKGVDSTLKIQPAELGDSAVYLCASSLGGRRQETQYFGPGTRLLVL.

In DNA, the CDR3 is TGCGCCAGCAGCTGGAATGTCGGGGAGGGTGAAAAACTGTTTTTT. Amino acid sequence: CASSWNVGEGEKLFF. V usage is TRBV5-1 and J usage is TRBJ1-4, with D unresolved. This CDR3 has 15 amino acids. Germline-derived CDR1 and CDR2 are SGHRS and YFSETQ. V was clipped by 3 bases and J by 7 bases, with 16 bases between them.

V gene TRBV25-1 combines with J gene TRBJ2-1, with 9 bases aligning to TRBD1. Unmatched junction bases numbered 8, after V lost 8 bases and J lost 9 bases. This CDR3 spans 13 amino acids. Per germline, CDR1 MGHDK and CDR2 SYGVNS. The CDR3 region is CASGDRVLGEQFF. CDR3 in DNA: TGTGCCAGCGGGGACAGGGTTCTGGGTGAGCAGTTCTTC.

This rearrangement joins TRBV29-1 to TRBJ2-1, with TRBD2 matching 12 bases. The CDR3 covers 17 residues. Germline V gives CDR1 SQVTM, CDR2 ANQGSEA. Germline trimming cut 7 bases from V and 6 bases from J; bases unmatched to any gene: 16. The DNA of the CDR3 is TGCAGCGCGTTTCTAGCGGGAGGGCCAGGAGGGAGCAATGAGCAGTTCTTC. Its protein product is CSAFLAGGPGGSNEQFF.

V and J are TRBV28 and TRBJ2-1; 9 nucleotides match TRBD2. CDR3 length equals 20 residues. Trimming cost V 4 bases and J 4 bases; bases outside gene matches: 20. CDR1 is MDHEN, CDR2 SYDVKM, per germline. CDR3 sequence: CASSSKGTSRLWTEYNEQFF. The CDR3 DNA reads TGTGCCAGCAGTTCCAAAGGGACTAGCCGGCTGTGGACAGAATACAATGAGCAGTTCTTC.

The V gene is TRBV18, the J gene TRBJ2-3, with D tentatively TRBD2 (6 bases). Germline V gives CDR1 KGHSH, CDR2 LQKENI. V lost 4 bases and J lost 3, with 11 bases in between. The CDR3 covers 14 residues. The CDR3 reads CASSLLGGTDTQYF. CDR3 DNA sequence: TGTGCCAGCTCACTACTGGGAGGTACAGATACGCAGTATTTT.

V is TRBV7-3 and J is TRBJ2-5; perhaps TRBD2 as D (6 bases). The V gene lost 3 bases and the J gene lost 5 bases, with 13 bases spanning the gap. CDR3 length: 14 residues. CDR1 and CDR2 from the germline V gene are SGHTA and FQGTGA. The CDR3: CASSLDGEAETQYF. The CDR3 bases are TGTGCCAGCAGCTTGGACGGGGAGGCCGAGACCCAGTACTTC.

This chain links TRBV6-6 with TRBJ2-7; D perhaps matches TRBD2 (6 bases). CDR1 is MNHNY and CDR2 is SVGAGI in the germline V gene (reference sequence). The CDR3 has 13 amino acids. The V and J ends lost 7 bases and 5 bases respectively, with 15 bases between them. The CDR3 DNA reads as TGTGCCAGCAAGGGAGGAGCGACCAACGAGCAGTACTTC. Encoded protein: CASKGGATNEQYF.

The chain recombines TRBV11-3 with TRBJ2-1; 10 nucleotides match TRBD2. CDR3 length equals 15 residues. The V and J ends lost 1 base and 3 bases, in that order; junction bases with no gene match: 0. The germline gives CDR1 SGHNT, CDR2 YENEEA. The CDR3 sequence: CASSLGLAGYNEQFF. DNA for the CDR3: TGTGCCAGCAGCTTAGGACTAGCGGGCTACAATGAGCAGTTCTTC.

The chain uses TRBV25-1 and TRBJ2-7, with D perhaps TRBD1 (6 bases). The CDR3 spans 13 residues. Germline CDR1 reads MGHDK; CDR2 reads SYGVNS. Trimming took 3 bases from V and 9 from J, leaving 15 bases between them. As DNA, the CDR3 is TGTGCCAGCAGTGACGCGCAGGGGCTGGCGCAGTACTTC. Amino acid sequence: CASSDAQGLAQYF.